This T cell receptor (beta chain) was obtained from a study of response to subunit inactivated influenza vaccine. Study outcomes and limitations: Every seasonal influenza vaccination brings in few new T cells, the authors suggested.

With respect to this clonotype: As yet, its antigen is unknown.

V was pared by 3 bases and J by 4 bases, with 5 bases of the junction left unmatched. The CDR3 loop spans 14 amino acids. Using its own MiXCR run on the RT-PCR reads, TCRdb lists one record per CDR3 protein. The sample shows around 650,000 distinct CDR3 sequences, approximately 15% of them seen only once. The chain carries TRBV23-1 and TRBJ1-1, with 7 bases fitting TRBD1. Being an ORF, TRBV23-1 has a function that is uncertain. This TCR was recovered from a man in his fifties who received an inactivated influenza vaccine. Material: PBMCs from blood, obtained roughly 12 days after vaccination. The CDR3 region has the DNA TGCGCCAGCAGTCATGGCAGGGGGATCACTGAAGCTTTCTTT. The encoded protein is CASSHGRGITEAFF.